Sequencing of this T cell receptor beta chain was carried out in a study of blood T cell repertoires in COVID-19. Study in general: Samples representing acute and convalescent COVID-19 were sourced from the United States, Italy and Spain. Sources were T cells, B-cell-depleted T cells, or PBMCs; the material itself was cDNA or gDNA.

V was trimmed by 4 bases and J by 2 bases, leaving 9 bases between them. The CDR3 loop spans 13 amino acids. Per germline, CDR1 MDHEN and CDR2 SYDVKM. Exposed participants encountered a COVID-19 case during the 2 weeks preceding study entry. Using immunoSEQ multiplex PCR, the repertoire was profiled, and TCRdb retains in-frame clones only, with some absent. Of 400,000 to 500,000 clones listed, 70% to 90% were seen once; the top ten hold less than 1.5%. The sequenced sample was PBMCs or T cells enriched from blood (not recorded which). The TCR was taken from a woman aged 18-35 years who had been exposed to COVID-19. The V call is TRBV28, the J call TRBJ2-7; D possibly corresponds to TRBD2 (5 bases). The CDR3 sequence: CASSWRATYEQYF. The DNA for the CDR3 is TGTGCCAGCAGTTGGCGGGCGACCTACGAGCAGTACTTC.